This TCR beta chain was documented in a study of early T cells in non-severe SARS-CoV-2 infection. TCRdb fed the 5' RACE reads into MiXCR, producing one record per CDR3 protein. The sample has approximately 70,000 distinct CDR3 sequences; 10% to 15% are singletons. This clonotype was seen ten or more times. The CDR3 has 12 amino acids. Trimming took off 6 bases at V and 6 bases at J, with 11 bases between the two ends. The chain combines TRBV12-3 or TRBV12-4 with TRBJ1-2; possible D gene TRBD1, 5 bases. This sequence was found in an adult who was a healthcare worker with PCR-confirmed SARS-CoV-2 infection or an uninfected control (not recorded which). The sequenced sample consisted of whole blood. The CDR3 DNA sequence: TGTGCCAGCAGGACTCGGGGCCATGGCTACACCTTC. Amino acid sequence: CASRTRGHGYTF.